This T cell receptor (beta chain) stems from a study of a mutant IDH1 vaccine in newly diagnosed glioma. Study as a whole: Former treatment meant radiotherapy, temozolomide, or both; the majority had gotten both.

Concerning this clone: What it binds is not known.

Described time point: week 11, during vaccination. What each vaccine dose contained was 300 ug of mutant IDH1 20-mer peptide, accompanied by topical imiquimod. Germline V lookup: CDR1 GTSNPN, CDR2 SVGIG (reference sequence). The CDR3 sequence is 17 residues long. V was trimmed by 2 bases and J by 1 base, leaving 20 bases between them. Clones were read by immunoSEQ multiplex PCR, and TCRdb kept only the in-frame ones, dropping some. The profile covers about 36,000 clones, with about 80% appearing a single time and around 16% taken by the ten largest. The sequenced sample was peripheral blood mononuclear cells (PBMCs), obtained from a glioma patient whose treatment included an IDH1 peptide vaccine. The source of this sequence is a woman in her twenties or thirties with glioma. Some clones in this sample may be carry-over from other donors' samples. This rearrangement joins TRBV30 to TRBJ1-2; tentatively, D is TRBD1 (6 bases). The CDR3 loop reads CAWSLEPPPQGNYGYTF. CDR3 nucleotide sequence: TGTGCCTGGAGTCTAGAGCCCCCACCACAGGGTAACTATGGCTACACCTTC.